The 10 T cell receptor beta chains presented below share a single source sample, sequenced in a study of vaccination and CD4 T cells after COVID-19. These receptors lack a known antigen. Scientists ran DNA taken from cultured CD4+ T cells through the Oncomine TCR Beta short-read assay for sequencing. TCRdb redid the calling of the PCR reads with MiXCR, one entry per CDR3 protein. Among around 16,000 distinct CDR3 sequences listed, 70% to 80% were seen once. Stated treatment: roughly nine-day PBMC culture with coronavirus spike peptide pools or control peptides (ViraFEST assay). Input material: CD4+ T cells from blood, cultured in vitro. The receptors here all came from a human donor who had recovered from COVID-19.

The chain joins TRBV20-1 to TRBJ1-5; the match to TRBD1 covers 8 bases. Trimming removed 3 bases from V and 7 bases from J; junction bases left unmatched: 11. The germline CDR1 and CDR2 sequences are DFQATT and SNEGSKA (reference sequence). The CDR3 length is 15 residues. CDR3 sequence: CSASLPGGAWQPQHF. CDR3 bases: TGCAGTGCTAGCCTTCCAGGGGGCGCATGGCAGCCCCAGCATTTT.

The chain has TRBV19 and TRBJ2-2; 10 bases line up with TRBD1. Unmatched junction bases numbered 6, after V lost 5 bases and J lost 6 bases. Germline CDR1 is LNHDA and CDR2 is SQIVND (reference sequence). CDR3 length: 15 amino acids. Here the CDR3 reads CASSSPGQGPGELFF. The CDR3 nucleotides read TGTGCCAGTAGTTCCCCGGGACAGGGGCCCGGGGAGCTGTTTTTT.

The J gene is TRBJ1-2, the V gene TRBV11-2, with TRBD1 identical over 12 bases. The CDR3 sequence is 17 residues long. V lost 5 bases to trimming and J lost 4 bases; unmatched junction nucleotides: 11. Germline CDR1 is SGHAT and CDR2 is FQNNGV. The CDR3 bases are TGTGCCAGCAGCCACCGGGACAGGGGGCGGGAAGGCTATGGCTACACCTTC. Translating it yields CASSHRDRGREGYGYTF.

The rearrangement joins TRBV15 to TRBJ1-2, with TRBD1 identical over 11 bases. The CDR3 loop spans 15 amino acids. The ends lost 0 bases at V and 11 bases at J; junction bases unmatched: 8. CDR1 is LNHNV, CDR2 YYDKDF, per germline (reference sequence). The CDR3 DNA reads as TGTGCCACCAGCAGAGATCCCCGGACAGGGGGCGGTTACACCTTC. Protein product: CATSRDPRTGGGYTF.

This clonotype is large within its sample. The chain is built from TRBV7-2 and TRBJ2-3; D ambiguous. This CDR3 region has 15 residues. Germline assignment: CDR1 SGHTA and CDR2 FQGNSA. The ends were cut back, 5 bases at V and 0 bases at J, with 12 bases in the middle. The CDR3 is CASSPEYTSTDTQYF. The CDR3 DNA follows: TGTGCCAGCAGCCCCGAGTATACTAGCACAGATACGCAGTATTTT.

This clonotype is a singleton in its sample. The chain employs TRBV28 and TRBJ1-2; D gene unclear. Germline CDR1 MDHEN, CDR2 SYDVKM. This CDR3 spans 12 amino acids. V was shortened by 3 bases and J by 1 base, with 3 bases between the two germline ends. In DNA, the CDR3 is TGTGCCAGCAGTTTGGTTAACTATGGCTACACCTTC. It yields the protein CASSLVNYGYTF.

CDR3 sequence (DNA): TGTGCCAGCAGAACACAGGGGGCCGCGGGCGAGCAGTACTTC. It yields the protein CASRTQGAAGEQYF. The J gene is TRBJ2-7, the V gene TRBV6-2 or TRBV6-3; 9 positions agree with TRBD1. V gave up 6 bases and J gave up 6 bases; unmatched junction bases: 9. This CDR3 spans 14 amino acids. CDR1 is MNHEY, CDR2 SVGEGT, per germline.

The chain uses TRBV28 and TRBJ2-5, with D perhaps TRBD1 or TRBD2 (5 bases each). The CDR3 length is 16 residues. Germline CDR1 is MDHEN and CDR2 is SYDVKM. With 8 bases removed from V and 1 base from J, the gap between germline ends came to 20 bases. The CDR3 bases are TGTGCCAGCTCCAAATCCCAGGGTGGGGGCCAAGAGACCCAGTACTTC. Translating it yields CASSKSQGGGQETQYF.

The chain recombines TRBV20-1 with TRBJ1-6; possibly TRBD1 for D (5 bases). Germline values: CDR1 DFQATT, CDR2 SNEGSKA (reference sequence). This CDR3 is 13 amino acids long. Trimming took off 4 bases at V and 7 bases at J, with 11 bases between the two ends. The CDR3, as DNA: TGCAGTGCTACAGGGACGGTGAATTCACCCCTCCACTTT. Amino acids: CSATGTVNSPLHF.

V is TRBV6-5 and J is TRBJ1-2; D unresolved. Germline loops: CDR1 MNHEY, CDR2 SVGAGI. The CDR3 sequence is 16 residues long. V was clipped by 3 bases and J by 5 bases, with 19 bases between them. CDR3: CASSYWATGSGYGYTF. The CDR3 DNA reads TGTGCCAGCAGTTATTGGGCAACTGGGAGTGGGTATGGCTACACCTTC.